These T cell receptor beta chains were read from a single sample in a study of glioma-infiltrating T cells. TCRdb independently ran MiXCR on the multiplex PCR reads; one entry per CDR3 protein. The sample comprises about 130,000 distinct CDR3 sequences, about 22% of which are singletons, and over 25% rests with the top ten. Sequenced sample: glioma tissue, nonneoplastic brain tissue, or PBMCs (not recorded which). Receptors originate from a human donor with low-grade glioma or glioblastoma, undergoing nonglioma brain surgery, or in good health (not recorded which). Each CDR3 is given with its conserved first and last residue. Each record gives: J gene, V gene, CDR3 protein.

TRBJ2-4,TRBV28,CASSPPGGAPKNIQYF
TRBJ2-3,TRBV7-6,CASSLGLGTDTQYF
TRBJ1-5,TRBV6-4,CASSGEYGNQPQHF
TRBJ1-5,TRBV19,CASIGQGVIGNQPQHF
TRBJ2-3,TRBV14,CASSPEGGTDTQYF
TRBJ1-2,TRBV29-1,CSVGDLGTF
TRBJ2-1,TRBV28,CASRGGLGYYNEQFF
TRBJ1-2,TRBV20-1,CSASVRGTGPGYTF
TRBJ2-2,TRBV28,CASSRDWGTGELFF
TRBJ1-1,TRBV6-1,CASGVGSSEAFF
TRBJ1-5,TRBV7-6,CASSLDLHYQGANQPQHF
TRBJ1-2,TRBV20-1,CSARAAPGLYTF
TRBJ2-3,TRBV20-1,CSARDFWRGGTDTQYF
TRBJ1-1,TRBV6-1,CASRPPGGVTEAFF
TRBJ2-5,TRBV12-3/TRBV12-4,CASSSPLGLETQYF
TRBJ2-5,TRBV24-1,CATSDLTSGQQENQYF
TRBJ2-1,TRBV20-1,CSARDYPEQFF
TRBJ1-2,TRBV6-2/TRBV6-3,CASSYIRGSGYTF
TRBJ2-5,TRBV14,CASSQVPGVVETQYF
TRBJ2-3,TRBV12-3/TRBV12-4,CASSLRGVSTDTQYF
TRBJ2-3,TRBV2,CASRGTSGTDTQYF
TRBJ2-4,TRBV5-4,CASSPGGLRNIQYF
TRBJ1-4,TRBV20-1,CSARPGQQKNEKLFF
TRBJ1-1,TRBV7-9,CASSLGTKGEAFF
TRBJ1-6,TRBV2,CASSEPSPLHF
TRBJ2-3,TRBV11-2,CASSLMTGSMDTQYF
TRBJ2-5,TRBV7-8,CASSQPTYRGGKEETQYF
TRBJ1-5,TRBV28,CASSPGQIHQPQHF
TRBJ2-5,TRBV5-1,CASSSRTGSEETQYF
TRBJ1-5,TRBV24-1,CATSDPTGDNQPQHF
TRBJ2-1,TRBV6-1,CASSRGSRALGVQFF
TRBJ1-1,TRBV19,CATEGGLDTEAFF
TRBJ2-3,TRBV7-3,CASSSLSRPTDTQYF
TRBJ2-5,TRBV6-2/TRBV6-3,CASSYSQGGETPYF
TRBJ1-2,TRBV7-9,CASSLQLVPYGYTF
TRBJ2-3,TRBV12-3/TRBV12-4,CASSLGSGGVDTQYF
TRBJ2-6,TRBV2,CASSGTLSGANVLTF
TRBJ1-1,TRBV20-1,CSFSGTGIVKAEAFF
TRBJ2-1,TRBV3-1,CASRARHTKFF
TRBJ1-1,TRBV6-2/TRBV6-3,CASSNFERGNTEAFF
TRBJ2-1,TRBV6-1,CASLGFSGENEQFF
TRBJ1-5,TRBV24-1,CATGGTVSNQPQHF